The 20 T cell receptor beta chains below come from one sample, sequenced in a study of cytomegalovirus exposure and HLA in healthy donors. The PCR contained 60 Vbeta and 13 Jbeta primers. Measured with immunoSEQ multiplex PCR; TCRdb has only the in-frame clones, and not every one. Of 150,000 to 200,000 clones in the sample, 60% to 80% were seen once. The sample consisted of PBMCs. The receptors derive from a woman aged 40 to 50 in good health and CMV-seropositive.

The rearrangement links TRBV7-8 to TRBJ2-2; D not resolved. Germline CDR1 is SGHVS and CDR2 is FQNEAQ. Deletions cut 6 bases from V and 1 base from J, with 6 bases between. The CDR3 loop spans 13 amino acids. CDR3 bases: TGTGCCAGCAGTCTAGGGAACACCGGGGAGCTGTTTTTT. Its protein is CASSLGNTGELFF.

The CDR3 is CASSPGLAGGETQYF. CDR3 DNA: TGTGCCAGCTCACCGGGACTAGCGGGAGGAGAGACCCAGTACTTC. The chain is built from TRBV18 and TRBJ2-5, with 15 bases lining up with TRBD2. The length of the CDR3 is 15 residues. V gave up 3 bases and J gave up 4 bases; unmatched junction bases: 0. Germline CDR1 reads KGHSH; CDR2 reads LQKENI.

The rearrangement uses TRBV27 and TRBJ2-6, with D perhaps TRBD1 (6 bases). This CDR3 contains 19 residues. Looked up from germline, CDR1 is MNHEY and CDR2 is SMNVEV (reference sequence). Between the trimmed V and J ends, which lost 0 bases and 6 bases, there was a span of 21 bases. CDR3: CASSLSPWTDGGEANVLTF. The CDR3 coding sequence is TGTGCCAGCAGTTTATCCCCCTGGACGGATGGGGGCGAGGCCAACGTCCTGACTTTC.

V usage is TRBV9 and J usage is TRBJ2-1, with 8 bases lining up with TRBD2. The germline gives CDR1 SGDLS, CDR2 YYNGEE. Trimming at V came to 2 bases and at J to 3 bases, leaving 7 bases not matched to a gene. The CDR3 runs to 16 residues. This CDR3 reads CASSVLGGGNYNEQFF. The CDR3 nucleotides are TGTGCCAGCAGCGTCCTCGGCGGGGGGAACTACAATGAGCAGTTCTTC.

The chain uses TRBV30 and TRBJ1-3; no clear D. The V gene lost 5 bases and the J gene lost 0 bases, with 8 bases spanning the gap. The CDR3 runs 13 residues. Germline loops: CDR1 GTSNPN, CDR2 SVGIG (reference sequence). The CDR3 is CAWQESSGNTIYF. The CDR3 nucleotides are TGTGCCTGGCAAGAGAGCTCTGGAAACACCATATATTTT.

The chain combines TRBV30 with TRBJ1-2; no clear D. Per the germline V gene, CDR1 is GTSNPN and CDR2 is SVGIG (reference sequence). The V end was cut by 2 bases, the J end by 10 bases, with 11 bases between. The CDR3 has 11 residues. CDR3 in DNA: TGTGCCTGGAGTTTTCTATCGATCTACACCTTC. It specifies CAWSFLSIYTF.

This clone was observed once. The CDR3 bases are TGTGCCAGCAGCTTACCTCCGGGACAGGGGTTTGTTTTCTTT. It is translated as CASSLPPGQGFVFF. V usage is TRBV7-2 and J usage is TRBJ1-1; 10 nucleotides line up with TRBD1. Germline CDR1 and CDR2: SGHTA and FQGNSA. The CDR3 is 14 residues long. With 2 bases clipped from V and 13 bases from J, the junction kept 10 bases outside the gene matches.

The rearrangement links TRBV27 to TRBJ2-7; 11 bases line up with TRBD2. The CDR3 covers 14 residues. CDR1 and CDR2 (germline): MNHEY, SMNVEV (reference sequence). J lost 6 bases, V lost 10 bases, and 11 bases had no gene match. The CDR3 nucleotides are TGTGCCACGGCTAGCGGGGGGATATTGACCGAGCAGTACTTC. Its protein product is CATASGGILTEQYF.

The J gene is TRBJ2-6, the V gene TRBV9; possibly TRBD1 for D (7 bases). The CDR3 runs to 15 residues. Germline assignment: CDR1 SGDLS and CDR2 YYNGEE. Trimming cost V 4 bases and J 5 bases, with 13 bases left between them. The CDR3 loop reads CASSPRGDWANVLTF. DNA of the CDR3: TGTGCCAGCAGCCCCAGGGGGGACTGGGCCAACGTCCTGACTTTC.

The chain carries TRBV9 and TRBJ2-5; TRBD2 aligns across 11 bases. Germline CDR1 SGDLS, CDR2 YYNGEE. V lost 0 bases, J lost 2 bases, and 6 bases stayed unmatched. The CDR3 spans 17 residues. The CDR3 reads CASSVGASGGSQETQYF. CDR3 nucleotides: TGTGCCAGCAGCGTAGGGGCTAGCGGGGGGTCGCAAGAGACCCAGTACTTC. Filled out from reference TRBV9 and TRBJ2-5, the complete variable domain reads DSGVTQTPKHLITATGQRVTLRCSPRSGDLSVYWYQQSLDQGLQFLIQYYNGEERAKGNILERFSAQQFPDLHSELNLSSLELGDSALYFCASSVGASGGSQETQYFGPGTRLLVL.

The rearrangement joins TRBV30 to TRBJ2-3; 9 bases align to TRBD2. V trimming: 4 bases; J trimming: 3 bases; junction bases outside the gene matches: 5. Germline V gene lookup returns CDR1 GTSNPN and CDR2 SVGIG (reference sequence). This CDR3 comprises 14 residues. In DNA form, the CDR3 reads TGTGCCTGGAATGGACTAGCGACAACAGATACGCAGTATTTT. Protein sequence: CAWNGLATTDTQYF.

The J gene is TRBJ2-2, the V gene TRBV27; D is ambiguous. Germline V CDR1 and CDR2: MNHEY, SMNVEV (reference sequence). The CDR3 is made up of 14 amino acids. The germline V and J ends were trimmed by 3 bases and 4 bases, with 9 bases remaining between them. CDR3 sequence: CASSLGQRTGELFF. In nucleotides, the CDR3 is TGTGCCAGCAGTTTGGGTCAGCGCACCGGGGAGCTGTTTTTT.

The chain links TRBV18 to TRBJ2-2; 9 bases line up with TRBD2. The germline V gene has CDR1 KGHSH and CDR2 LQKENI. V was clipped by 2 bases and J by 4 bases; unmatched bases: 5. The CDR3 sequence is 16 residues long. The CDR3 DNA is TGTGCCAGCTCACCAATCCCTAGCGGGGCCACCGGGGAGCTGTTTTTT. Amino acids: CASSPIPSGATGELFF.

The rearrangement uses TRBV7-2 and TRBJ2-1; 8 bases agree with TRBD1. J was trimmed by 9 bases and V by 7 bases; bases with no gene match: 8. Germline CDR1 is SGHTA and CDR2 is FQGNSA. There are 13 residues in the CDR3. The CDR3, as DNA: TGTGCCAGCAACCCAGGGGGCAGAGTTGAGCAGTTCTTC. This translates into CASNPGGRVEQFF.

The CDR3, as DNA: TGTGCCAGCTCACCACTTGGGACTAGCGGGACGACCGTGAATGAGCAGTTCTTC. It translates to CASSPLGTSGTTVNEQFF. This rearrangement joins TRBV18 to TRBJ2-1, with 13 bases aligning to TRBD2. Germline loops: CDR1 KGHSH, CDR2 LQKENI. V was pared by 1 base and J by 7 bases, with 10 bases of the junction left unmatched. The CDR3 loop spans 18 amino acids.

The gene calls are TRBV4-3 and TRBJ2-1; 7 bases are shared with TRBD2. The J segment lost 3 bases and the V segment lost 1 base, leaving 0 bases of the junction unmatched. CDR1 and CDR2 (germline): LGHNA, YSLEER. This CDR3 is 14 amino acids long. Written as DNA, the CDR3 is TGCGCCAGCAGCCAAGGGGGGGGCTACAATGAGCAGTTCTTC. Residues: CASSQGGGYNEQFF.

This sequence joins TRBV15 and TRBJ1-1; D is unresolved. There are 14 residues in the CDR3. The V and J ends lost 0 bases and 1 base respectively, with 6 bases between them. The V gene's germline CDR1 is LNHNV and CDR2 YYDKDF (reference sequence). This chain's CDR3 is CATSRDNRNTEAFF. The CDR3 DNA reads as TGTGCCACCAGCAGAGATAACAGGAACACTGAAGCTTTCTTT.

The chain uses TRBV5-6 and TRBJ2-7; 10 bases match TRBD1. This CDR3 region has 16 residues. The germline V gene encodes CDR1 SGHDT and CDR2 YYEEEE. The trim removed 3 bases at V and 4 bases at J, leaving 10 bases unmatched. CDR3 coding DNA: TGTGCCAGCAGCTCTACAGGACAGGGGGTAGAGTACGAGCAGTACTTC. Translation: CASSSTGQGVEYEQYF.

The V call is TRBV28, the J call TRBJ2-5; 12 bases match TRBD2. The J segment lost 5 bases and the V segment lost 4 bases, leaving 5 bases of the junction unmatched. The germline V gene has CDR1 MDHEN and CDR2 SYDVKM. This CDR3 comprises 15 residues. DNA for the CDR3: TGTGCCAGCAGTTCTAGCGGGAGGGCCCTGGAGACCCAGTACTTC. Translated, it gives CASSSSGRALETQYF.

The chain employs TRBV6-6 and TRBJ1-1; D is possibly TRBD1 (6 bases). Trimming cost V 6 bases and J 1 base, with 12 bases left between them. This CDR3 comprises 14 residues. Germline V gene data show CDR1 as MNHNY and CDR2 as SVGAGI (reference sequence). The CDR3 DNA reads TGTGCCAGCAGCAACACAGGGAGGAACACTGAAGCTTTCTTT. Translation gives CASSNTGRNTEAFF.